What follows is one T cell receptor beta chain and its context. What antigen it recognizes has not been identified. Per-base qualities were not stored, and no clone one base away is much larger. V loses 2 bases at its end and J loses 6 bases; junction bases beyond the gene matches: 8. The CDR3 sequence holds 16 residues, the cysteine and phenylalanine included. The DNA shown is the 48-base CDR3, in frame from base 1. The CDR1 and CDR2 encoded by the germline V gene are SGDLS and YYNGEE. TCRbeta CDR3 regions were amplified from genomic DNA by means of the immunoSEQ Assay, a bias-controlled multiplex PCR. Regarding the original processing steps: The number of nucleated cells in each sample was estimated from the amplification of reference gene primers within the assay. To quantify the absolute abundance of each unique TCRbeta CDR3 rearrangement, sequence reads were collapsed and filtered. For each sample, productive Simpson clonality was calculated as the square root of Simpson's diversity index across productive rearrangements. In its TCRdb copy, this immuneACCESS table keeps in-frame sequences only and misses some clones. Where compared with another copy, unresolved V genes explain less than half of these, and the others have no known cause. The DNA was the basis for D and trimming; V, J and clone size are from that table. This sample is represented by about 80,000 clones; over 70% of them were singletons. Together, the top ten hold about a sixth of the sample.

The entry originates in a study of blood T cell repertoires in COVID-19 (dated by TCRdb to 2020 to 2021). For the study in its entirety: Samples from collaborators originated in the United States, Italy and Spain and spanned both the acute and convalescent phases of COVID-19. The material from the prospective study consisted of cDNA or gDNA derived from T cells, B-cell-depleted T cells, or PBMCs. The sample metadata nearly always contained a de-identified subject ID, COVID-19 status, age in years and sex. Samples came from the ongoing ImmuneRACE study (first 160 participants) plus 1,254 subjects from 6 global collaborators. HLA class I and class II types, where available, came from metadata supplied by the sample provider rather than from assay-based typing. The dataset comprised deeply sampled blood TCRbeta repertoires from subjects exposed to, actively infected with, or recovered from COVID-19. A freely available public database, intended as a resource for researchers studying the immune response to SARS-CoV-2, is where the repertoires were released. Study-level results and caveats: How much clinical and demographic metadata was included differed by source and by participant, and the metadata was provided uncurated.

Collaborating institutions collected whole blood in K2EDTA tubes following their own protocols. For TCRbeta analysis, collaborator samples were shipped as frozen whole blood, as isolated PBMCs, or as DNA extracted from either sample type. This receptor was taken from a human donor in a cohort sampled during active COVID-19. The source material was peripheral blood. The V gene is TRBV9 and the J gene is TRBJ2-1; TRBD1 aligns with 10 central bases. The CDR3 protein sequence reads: CASSVGAGTGVNEQFF. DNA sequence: TGTGCCAGCAGCGTTGGGGCCGGGACAGGGGTCAATGAGCAGTTCTTC. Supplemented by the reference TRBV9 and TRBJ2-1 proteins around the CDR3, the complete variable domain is DSGVTQTPKHLITATGQRVTLRCSPRSGDLSVYWYQQSLDQGLQFLIQYYNGEERAKGNILERFSAQQFPDLHSELNLSSLELGDSALYFCASSVGAGTGVNEQFFGPGTRLTVL.